This entry lists 6 T cell receptor beta chains sequenced from one sample in a study of blood T cell repertoires in COVID-19 (dated by TCRdb to about 2020). Library preparation was by the immunoSEQ multiplex PCR assay. Not all clones reach the TCRdb copy of this immuneACCESS table, which keeps in-frame sequences only. Checked studies attribute under half of the gap to unresolved V genes and leave the rest unexplained. This sample gives about 170,000 clones in total; about 85% of them show up just once. The ten largest clonotypes hold roughly 1.3% of the sample. Sequenced: peripheral blood. The receptors were sampled from a man aged 55 to 70 who had recovered from COVID-19.

The chain joins TRBV27 to TRBJ2-3; TRBD1 agrees at 8 bases. V lost 5 bases to trimming and J lost 0 bases; unmatched junction nucleotides: 7. The germline gives CDR1 MNHEY, CDR2 SMNVEV (reference sequence). This CDR3 is built from 16 residues. The CDR3 DNA is TGTGCCAGCAGTCTCCAGGGGGCTCCTAGCACAGATACGCAGTATTTT. It codes for CASSLQGAPSTDTQYF.

The CDR3 reads CAWSRVNTEAFF. CDR3 DNA sequence: TGTGCCTGGAGCAGGGTTAACACTGAAGCTTTCTTT. The chain uses TRBV30 and TRBJ1-1, with a possible D match to TRBD1 (5 bases). V lost 3 bases and J 2 bases, leaving 7 bases between the germline ends. The length of the CDR3 is 12 residues. Per the germline V gene, CDR1 is GTSNPN and CDR2 is SVGIG (reference sequence).

This clone was counted only a few times. V is TRBV18 and J is TRBJ1-1, with no clear D. The CDR3 contains 14 residues. The germline V and J ends were trimmed by 3 bases and 1 base, with 9 bases remaining between them. Germline V lookup: CDR1 KGHSH, CDR2 LQKENI. The CDR3 sequence is CASSPSTSNTEAFF. As DNA, the CDR3 is TGTGCCAGCTCACCCAGTACATCGAACACTGAAGCTTTCTTT.

V and J are TRBV23-1 and TRBJ2-7; 7 bases are shared with TRBD1. TRBV23-1 is placed among ORFs of uncertain function. This CDR3 has 15 residues. V gave up 0 bases and J gave up 3 bases; unmatched junction bases: 5. The CDR3 spells CASSQSGTELYEQYF. CDR3 nucleotides: TGCGCCAGCAGTCAATCCGGGACAGAACTCTACGAGCAGTACTTC.

The V gene is TRBV30, the J gene TRBJ2-1, with 7 nucleotides matching TRBD1. The V segment lost 4 bases and the J segment 6 bases; nucleotides outside the gene matches: 6. CDR3 size: 13 residues. CDR1 is GTSNPN and CDR2 is SVGIG in the germline V gene (reference sequence). CDR3 DNA: TGTGCCTGGACCCAAGGGACAGTCAATGAGCAGTTCTTC. Its protein is CAWTQGTVNEQFF.

This chain connects TRBV4-3 to TRBJ2-1; 8 bases agree with TRBD1. Unmatched junction bases numbered 6, after V lost 1 base and J lost 7 bases. Per the germline V gene, CDR1 is LGHNA and CDR2 is YSLEER. The CDR3 extends over 15 amino acids. CDR3 sequence reads: CASSQVTGGKNEQFF. CDR3 nucleotide sequence: TGCGCCAGCAGCCAAGTAACAGGGGGGAAGAATGAGCAGTTCTTC.